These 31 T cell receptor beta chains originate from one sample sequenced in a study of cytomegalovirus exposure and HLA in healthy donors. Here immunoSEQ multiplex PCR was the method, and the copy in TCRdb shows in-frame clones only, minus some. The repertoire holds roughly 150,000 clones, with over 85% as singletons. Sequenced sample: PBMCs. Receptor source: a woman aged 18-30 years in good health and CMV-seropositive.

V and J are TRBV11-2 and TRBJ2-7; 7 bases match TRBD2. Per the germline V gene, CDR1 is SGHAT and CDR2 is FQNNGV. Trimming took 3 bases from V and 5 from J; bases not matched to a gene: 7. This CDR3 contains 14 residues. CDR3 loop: CASSLGGRWDEQYF. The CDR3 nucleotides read TGTGCCAGCAGCTTGGGCGGGAGATGGGACGAGCAGTACTTC.

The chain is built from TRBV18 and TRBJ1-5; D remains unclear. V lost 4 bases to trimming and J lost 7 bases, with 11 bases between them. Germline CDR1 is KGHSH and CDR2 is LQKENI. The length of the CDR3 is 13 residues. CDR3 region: CASSQSAGQPQHF. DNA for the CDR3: TGTGCCAGCTCACAGTCCGCGGGCCAGCCCCAGCATTTT.

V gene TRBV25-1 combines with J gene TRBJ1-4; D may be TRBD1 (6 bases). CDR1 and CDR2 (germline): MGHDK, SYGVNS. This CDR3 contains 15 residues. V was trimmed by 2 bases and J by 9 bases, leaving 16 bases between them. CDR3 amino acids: CASSEIQGLGKKLFF. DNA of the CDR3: TGTGCCAGCAGTGAAATACAGGGCTTAGGGAAAAAACTGTTTTTT.

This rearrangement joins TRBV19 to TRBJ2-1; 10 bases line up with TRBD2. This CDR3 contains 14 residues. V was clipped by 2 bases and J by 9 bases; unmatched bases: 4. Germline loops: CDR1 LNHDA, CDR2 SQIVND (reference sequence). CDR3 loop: CASSITSGAGEQFF. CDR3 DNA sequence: TGTGCCAGTAGTATAACTAGCGGGGCCGGTGAGCAGTTCTTC.

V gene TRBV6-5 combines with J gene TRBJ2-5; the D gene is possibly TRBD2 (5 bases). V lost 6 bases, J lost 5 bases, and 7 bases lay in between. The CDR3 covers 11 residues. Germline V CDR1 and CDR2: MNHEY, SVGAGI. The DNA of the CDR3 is TGTGCCAGCAGACGAGGGGAGACCCAGTACTTC. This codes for CASRRGETQYF.

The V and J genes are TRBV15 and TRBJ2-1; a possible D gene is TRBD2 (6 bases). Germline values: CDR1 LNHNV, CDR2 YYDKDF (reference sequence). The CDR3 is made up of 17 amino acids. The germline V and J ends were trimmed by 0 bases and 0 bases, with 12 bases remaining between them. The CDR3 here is CATSRDLGGSSYNEQFF. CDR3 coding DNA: TGTGCCACCAGCAGAGATCTTGGGGGGTCCTCCTACAATGAGCAGTTCTTC.

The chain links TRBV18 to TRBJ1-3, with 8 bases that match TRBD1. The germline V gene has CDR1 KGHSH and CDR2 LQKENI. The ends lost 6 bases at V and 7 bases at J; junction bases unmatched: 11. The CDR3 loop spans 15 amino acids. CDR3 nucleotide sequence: TGTGCCAGCTCTTTAGGACAGGGAAGAAGGAACACCATATATTTT. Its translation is CASSLGQGRRNTIYF.

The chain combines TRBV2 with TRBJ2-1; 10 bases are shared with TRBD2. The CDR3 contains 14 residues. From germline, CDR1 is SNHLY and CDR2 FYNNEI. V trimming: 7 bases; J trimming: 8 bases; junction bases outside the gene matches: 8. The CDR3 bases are TGTGCCAGCACCAGCGGGAGGGCCACGGATGAGCAGTTCTTC. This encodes CASTSGRATDEQFF.

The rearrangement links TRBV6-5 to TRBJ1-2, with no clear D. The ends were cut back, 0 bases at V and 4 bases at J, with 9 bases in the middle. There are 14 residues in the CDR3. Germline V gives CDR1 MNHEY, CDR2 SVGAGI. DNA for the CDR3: TGTGCCAGCAGTTACTCACGGGAGAGCTATGGCTACACCTTC. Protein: CASSYSRESYGYTF.

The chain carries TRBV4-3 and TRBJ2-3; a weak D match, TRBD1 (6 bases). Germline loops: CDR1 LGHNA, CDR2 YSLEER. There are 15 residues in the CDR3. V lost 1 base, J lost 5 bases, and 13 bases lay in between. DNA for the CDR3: TGCGCCAGCAGCCAAGTGCACAGGGTTAGAGATACGCAGTATTTT. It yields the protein CASSQVHRVRDTQYF.

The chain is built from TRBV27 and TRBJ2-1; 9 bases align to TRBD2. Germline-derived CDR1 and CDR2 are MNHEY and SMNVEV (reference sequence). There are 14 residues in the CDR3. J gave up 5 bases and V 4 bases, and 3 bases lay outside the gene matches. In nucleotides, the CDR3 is TGTGCCAGCAGTTGGTTAGCGGGGGACAATGAGCAGTTCTTC. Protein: CASSWLAGDNEQFF.

CDR3 nucleotide sequence: TGTGCCAGCACCCAAGGGTCCCAGGGGAGCACTGAAGCTTTCTTT. This translates into CASTQGSQGSTEAFF. The gene calls are TRBV6-1 and TRBJ1-1, with D possibly TRBD1 on 6 matching bases. Trimming cost V 7 bases and J 4 bases, with 19 bases left between them. Germline V lookup: CDR1 MNHNS, CDR2 SASEGT. The CDR3 is made up of 15 amino acids.

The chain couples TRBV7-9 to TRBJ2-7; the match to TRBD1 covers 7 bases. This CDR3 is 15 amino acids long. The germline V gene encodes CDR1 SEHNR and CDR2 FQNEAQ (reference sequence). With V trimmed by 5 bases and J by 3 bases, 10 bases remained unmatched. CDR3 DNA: TGTGCCAGCAGCCCCGGGACAGTCGTGGGCTACGAGCAGTACTTC. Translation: CASSPGTVVGYEQYF.

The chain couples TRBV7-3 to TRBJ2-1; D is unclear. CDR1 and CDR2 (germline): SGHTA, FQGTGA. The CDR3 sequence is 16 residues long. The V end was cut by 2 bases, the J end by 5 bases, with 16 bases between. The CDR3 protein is CASSLGENSIHNEQFF. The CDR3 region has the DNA TGTGCCAGCAGCTTAGGAGAAAACTCGATACACAATGAGCAGTTCTTC.

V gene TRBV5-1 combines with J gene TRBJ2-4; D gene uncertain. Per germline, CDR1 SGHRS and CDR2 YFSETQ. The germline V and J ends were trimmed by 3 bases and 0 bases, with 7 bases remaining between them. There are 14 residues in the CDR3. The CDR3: CASSSTLAKNIQYF. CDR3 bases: TGCGCCAGCAGCTCTACCCTAGCCAAAAACATTCAGTACTTC.

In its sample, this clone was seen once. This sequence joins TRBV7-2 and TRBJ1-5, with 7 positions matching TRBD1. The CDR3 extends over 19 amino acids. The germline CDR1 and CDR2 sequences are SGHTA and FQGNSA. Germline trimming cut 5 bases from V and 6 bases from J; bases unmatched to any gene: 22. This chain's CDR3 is CASSAGKIRTGETGQPQHF. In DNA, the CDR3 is TGTGCCAGCAGCGCCGGTAAGATTAGGACAGGCGAGACGGGTCAGCCCCAGCATTTT.

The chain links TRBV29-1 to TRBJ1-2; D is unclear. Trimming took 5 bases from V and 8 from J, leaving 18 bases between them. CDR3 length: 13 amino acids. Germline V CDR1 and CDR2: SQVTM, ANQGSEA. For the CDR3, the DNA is TGCAGCGTTTACATACAGTTTTCGTGGGGCTACACCTTC. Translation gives CSVYIQFSWGYTF.

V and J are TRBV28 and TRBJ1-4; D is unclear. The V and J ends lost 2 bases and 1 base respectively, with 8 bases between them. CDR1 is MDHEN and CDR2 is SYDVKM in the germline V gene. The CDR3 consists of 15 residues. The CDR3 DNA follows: TGTGCCAGCAGTTTAGGAGGGAGAACTAATGAAAAACTGTTTTTT. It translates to CASSLGGRTNEKLFF. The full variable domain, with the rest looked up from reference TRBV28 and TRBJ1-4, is DVKVTQSSRYLVKRTGEKVFLECVQDMDHENMFWYRQDPGLGLRLIYFSYDVKMKEKGDIPEGYSVSREKKERFSLILESASTNQTSMYLCASSLGGRTNEKLFFGSGTQLSVL.

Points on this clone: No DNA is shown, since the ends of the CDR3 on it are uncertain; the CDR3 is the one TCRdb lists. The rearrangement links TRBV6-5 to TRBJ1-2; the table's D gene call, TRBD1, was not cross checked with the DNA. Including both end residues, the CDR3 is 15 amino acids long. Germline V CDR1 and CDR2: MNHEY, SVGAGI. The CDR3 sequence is CASSFGPGDNYGYTF.

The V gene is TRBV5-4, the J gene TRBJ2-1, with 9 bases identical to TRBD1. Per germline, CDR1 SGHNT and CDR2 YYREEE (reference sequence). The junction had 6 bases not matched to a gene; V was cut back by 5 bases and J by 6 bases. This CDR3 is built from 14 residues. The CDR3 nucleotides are TGTGCCAGCAGTTCCACAGGGGGCCGCAATGAGCAGTTCTTC. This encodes CASSSTGGRNEQFF. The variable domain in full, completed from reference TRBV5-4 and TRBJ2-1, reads ETGVTQSPTHLIKTRGQQVTLRCSSQSGHNTVSWYQQALGQGPQFIFQYYREEENGRGNFPPRFSGLQFPNYSSELNVNALELDDSALYLCASSSTGGRNEQFFGPGTRLTVL.

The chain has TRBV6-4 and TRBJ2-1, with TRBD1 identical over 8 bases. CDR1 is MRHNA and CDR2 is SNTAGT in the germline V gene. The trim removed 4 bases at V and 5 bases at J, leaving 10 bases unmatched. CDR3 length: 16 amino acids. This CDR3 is CASSGSQGEDHNEQFF. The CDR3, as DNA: TGTGCCAGCAGTGGTTCACAGGGGGAGGACCACAATGAGCAGTTCTTC.

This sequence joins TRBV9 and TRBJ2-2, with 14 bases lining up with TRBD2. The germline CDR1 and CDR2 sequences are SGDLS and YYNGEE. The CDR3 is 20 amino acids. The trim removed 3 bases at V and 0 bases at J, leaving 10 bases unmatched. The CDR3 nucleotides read TGTGCCAGCAGCGCCAGAACCGGGACTAGCGGGAGAGCGAACACCGGGGAGCTGTTTTTT. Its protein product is CASSARTGTSGRANTGELFF.

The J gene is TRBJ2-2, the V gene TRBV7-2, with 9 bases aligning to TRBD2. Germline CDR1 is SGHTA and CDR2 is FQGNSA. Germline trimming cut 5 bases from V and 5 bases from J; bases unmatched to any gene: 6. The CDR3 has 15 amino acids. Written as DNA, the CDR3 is TGTGCCAGCAGCCCGGGACTAGCAGGGACCGGGGAGCTGTTTTTT. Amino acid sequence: CASSPGLAGTGELFF.

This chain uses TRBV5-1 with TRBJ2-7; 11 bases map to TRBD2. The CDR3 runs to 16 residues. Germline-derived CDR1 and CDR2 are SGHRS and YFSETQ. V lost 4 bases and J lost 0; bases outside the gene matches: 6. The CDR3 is CASSTGLAGLSYEQYF. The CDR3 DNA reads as TGCGCCAGCAGCACCGGACTAGCGGGCCTCTCCTACGAGCAGTACTTC.

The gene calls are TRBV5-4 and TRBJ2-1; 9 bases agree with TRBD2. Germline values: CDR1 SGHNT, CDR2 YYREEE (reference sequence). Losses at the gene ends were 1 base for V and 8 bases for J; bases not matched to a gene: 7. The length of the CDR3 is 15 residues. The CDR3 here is CASSLNSGSTDEQFF. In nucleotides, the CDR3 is TGTGCCAGCAGCTTGAATAGCGGGAGTACTGATGAGCAGTTCTTC. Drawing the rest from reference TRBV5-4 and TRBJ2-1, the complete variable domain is ETGVTQSPTHLIKTRGQQVTLRCSSQSGHNTVSWYQQALGQGPQFIFQYYREEENGRGNFPPRFSGLQFPNYSSELNVNALELDDSALYLCASSLNSGSTDEQFFGPGTRLTVL.

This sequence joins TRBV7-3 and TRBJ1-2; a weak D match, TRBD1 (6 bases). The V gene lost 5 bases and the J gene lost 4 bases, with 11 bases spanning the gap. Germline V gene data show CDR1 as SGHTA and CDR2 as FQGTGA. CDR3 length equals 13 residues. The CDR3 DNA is TGTGCCAGCAGCACAGGGACGGGCTATGGCTACACCTTC. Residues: CASSTGTGYGYTF.

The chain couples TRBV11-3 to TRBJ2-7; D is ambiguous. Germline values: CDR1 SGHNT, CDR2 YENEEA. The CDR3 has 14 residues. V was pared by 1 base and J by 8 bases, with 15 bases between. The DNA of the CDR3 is TGTGCCAGCAGCTTAGGATTGGCCCTGGCCAAGCAGTACTTC. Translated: CASSLGLALAKQYF.

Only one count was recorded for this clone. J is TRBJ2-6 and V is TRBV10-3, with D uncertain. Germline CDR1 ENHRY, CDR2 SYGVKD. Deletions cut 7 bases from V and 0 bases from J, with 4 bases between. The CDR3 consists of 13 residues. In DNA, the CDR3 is TGTGCCATCATGGCCTCTGGGGCCAACGTCCTGACTTTC. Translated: CAIMASGANVLTF.

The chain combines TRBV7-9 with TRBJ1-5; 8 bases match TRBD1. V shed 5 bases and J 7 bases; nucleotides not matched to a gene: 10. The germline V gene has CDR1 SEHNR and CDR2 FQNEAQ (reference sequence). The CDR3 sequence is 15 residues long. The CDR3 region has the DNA TGTGCCAGCAGCCCACCGGGGACAGGCGTGCAGCCCCAGCATTTT. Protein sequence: CASSPPGTGVQPQHF.

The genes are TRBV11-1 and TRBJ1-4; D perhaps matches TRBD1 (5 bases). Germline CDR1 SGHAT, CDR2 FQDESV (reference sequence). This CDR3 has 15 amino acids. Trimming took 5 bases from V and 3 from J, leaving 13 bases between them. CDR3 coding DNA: TGTGCCAGCAGCCGGGACCCGGGGGCTAATGAAAAACTGTTTTTT. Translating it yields CASSRDPGANEKLFF.

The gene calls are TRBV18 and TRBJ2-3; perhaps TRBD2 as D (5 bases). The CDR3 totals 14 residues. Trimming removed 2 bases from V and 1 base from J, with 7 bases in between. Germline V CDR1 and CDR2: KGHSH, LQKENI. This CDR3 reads CASSPAAGTDTQYF. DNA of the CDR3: TGTGCCAGCTCACCAGCAGCGGGCACAGATACGCAGTATTTT.